This TCR beta chain comes out of a study of T cell clones after liver transplantation. Background on the study: At least one year of complete immunosuppression withdrawal without enzymes over twice normal defined tolerance.

Thawed unstimulated PBMCs were FACS-sorted by CD3, CD4 and CD8 into two populations. Assay used: immunoSEQ multiplex PCR; TCRdb lists only in-frame clones, some missing. The top ten clones hold over 13% of a sample with 51,000 or so clones, around 85% of them seen once. Looked up from germline, CDR1 is MNHEY and CDR2 is SMNVEV (reference sequence). Trimming shortened V by 3 bases and J by 1 base, and 13 bases separated the two germline ends. The CDR3 runs to 15 residues. The sample here was CD8+ T cells from blood, taken 12 months after liver transplant. This TCR was recovered from a human patient who received a liver transplant. Some T cells here may be from the graft donor. The chain links TRBV27 to TRBJ2-7, with a tentative D call TRBD1 (6 bases). CDR3 protein: CASSFYPGTSYEQYF. In DNA form, the CDR3 reads TGTGCCAGCAGTTTCTACCCCGGGACATCCTACGAGCAGTACTTC.